This T cell receptor beta chain was recovered during a study of T cell changes during pregnancy in multiple sclerosis. Clones were read by immunoSEQ multiplex PCR, and TCRdb kept only the in-frame ones, dropping some. Altogether just over 80,000 clones are present, roughly 96% being singletons, with the ten largest covering over 0.95%. Germline V gene sequence: CDR1 MNHNY, CDR2 SVGAGI (reference sequence). The trim removed 5 bases at V and 5 bases at J, leaving 2 bases unmatched. This CDR3 contains 14 residues. This TCR was recovered from a female donor with multiple sclerosis, enrolled in a pregnancy study. J is TRBJ1-3 and V is TRBV6-6; 11 nucleotides match TRBD1. Sequenced here: peripheral blood, sampled in the second trimester of pregnancy. The CDR3 spells CASSPDRGRNTIYF. The CDR3 DNA is TGTGCCAGCAGTCCGGACAGGGGGCGAAACACCATATATTTT.